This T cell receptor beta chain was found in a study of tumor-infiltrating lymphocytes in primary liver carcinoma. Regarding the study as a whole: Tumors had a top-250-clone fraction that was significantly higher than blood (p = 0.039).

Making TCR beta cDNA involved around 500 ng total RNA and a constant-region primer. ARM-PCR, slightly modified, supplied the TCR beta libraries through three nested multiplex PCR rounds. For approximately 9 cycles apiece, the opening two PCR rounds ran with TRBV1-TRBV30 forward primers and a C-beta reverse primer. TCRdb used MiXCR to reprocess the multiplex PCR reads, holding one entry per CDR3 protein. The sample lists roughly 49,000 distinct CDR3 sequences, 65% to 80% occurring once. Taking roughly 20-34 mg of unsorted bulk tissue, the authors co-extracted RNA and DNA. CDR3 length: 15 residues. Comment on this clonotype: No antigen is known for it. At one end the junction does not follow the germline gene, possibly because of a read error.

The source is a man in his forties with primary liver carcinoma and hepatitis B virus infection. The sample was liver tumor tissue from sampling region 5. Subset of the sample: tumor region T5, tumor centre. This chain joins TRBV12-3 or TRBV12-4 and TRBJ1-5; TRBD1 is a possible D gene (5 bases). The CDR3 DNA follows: TGTACCAGCAGCTTATGGGACGGTAGCAATCAGCCCCAGCATTTT. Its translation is CTSSLWDGSNQPQHF.